These T cell receptor beta chains were read from a single sample in a study of blood T cells in healthy people across ages. TCRdb ran MiXCR on the 5' RACE reads and lists one entry per CDR3 protein. The repertoire holds roughly 800,000 distinct CDR3 sequences, with 55% to 75% as singletons. Material for sequencing was blood. Receptors originate from a man in his thirties or forties in good health. Each CDR3 is given with its conserved first and last residue. D genes are given only for firm matches. A row's size may be missing; if present it is once, few, many or a size class.

V gene: TRBV7-9
clone size: .
J gene: TRBJ2-7
D gene: .
CDR3 protein: CASSLGGVTYEQYF
CDR3 DNA: TGTGCCAGCAGCTTAGGGGGGGTAACCTACGAGCAGTACTTC

V gene: TRBV4-1
clone size: .
J gene: TRBJ2-1
D gene: .
CDR3 protein: CASSQVQGSYNEQFF
CDR3 DNA: TGCGCCAGCAGCCAAGTACAGGGATCCTACAATGAGCAGTTCTTC

V gene: TRBV5-1
clone size: .
J gene: TRBJ2-3
D gene: .
CDR3 protein: CASSLSPLSSTDTQYF
CDR3 DNA: TGCGCCAGCAGCTTGTCCCCACTTAGTAGCACAGATACGCAGTATTTT

V gene: TRBV21-1
clone size: .
J gene: TRBJ2-5
D gene: .
CDR3 protein: CASKEARELKTQYF
CDR3 DNA: TGTGCCAGCAAAGAAGCGCGGGAGTTGAAGACCCAGTACTTC

V gene: TRBV11-1
clone size: few
J gene: TRBJ2-7
D gene: TRBD1
CDR3 protein: CASSLTRTGIEEQYF
CDR3 DNA: TGTGCCAGCAGCCTTACCCGGACAGGGATTGAGGAGCAGTACTTC

V gene: TRBV2
clone size: many
J gene: TRBJ2-5
D gene: .
CDR3 protein: CASIRGQYQETQYF
CDR3 DNA: TGTGCCAGCATAAGGGGCCAGTACCAAGAGACCCAGTACTTC

V gene: TRBV5-6
clone size: few
J gene: TRBJ2-1
D gene: TRBD1
CDR3 protein: CASSSRELRGHNEQFF
CDR3 DNA: TGTGCCAGCAGCTCCAGGGAGTTGAGGGGGCACAATGAGCAGTTCTTC

V gene: TRBV7-2
clone size: .
J gene: TRBJ1-2
D gene: .
CDR3 protein: CASSLYPTGGYTF
CDR3 DNA: TGTGCCAGCAGCTTATACCCCACGGGCGGCTACACCTTC

V gene: TRBV12-3/TRBV12-4
clone size: .
J gene: TRBJ2-7
D gene: TRBD2
CDR3 protein: CASSKAGGGTREQYF
CDR3 DNA: TGTGCCAGCAGCAAGGCGGGGGGGGGAACCCGCGAGCAGTACTTC

V gene: TRBV3-1
clone size: once
J gene: TRBJ2-7
D gene: .
CDR3 protein: CASSHNWELNNEQYF
CDR3 DNA: TGTGCCAGCAGCCATAACTGGGAACTTAACAATGAGCAGTACTTC

V gene: TRBV2
clone size: .
J gene: TRBJ1-1
D gene: .
CDR3 protein: CASRINTEAFF
CDR3 DNA: TGTGCCAGCAGGATAAACACTGAAGCTTTCTTT

V gene: TRBV27
clone size: .
J gene: TRBJ2-5
D gene: .
CDR3 protein: CASSLRLRTKGNNEQYF
CDR3 DNA: TGTGCCAGCAGTTTACGCTTGCGAACTAAAGGGAACAATGAGCAGTACTTC

V gene: TRBV13
clone size: few
J gene: TRBJ2-7
D gene: .
CDR3 protein: CASSFSARVSYEQYF
CDR3 DNA: TGTGCCAGCAGCTTCTCCGCCCGGGTGTCCTACGAGCAGTACTTC

V gene: TRBV30
clone size: .
J gene: TRBJ2-1
D gene: .
CDR3 protein: CAWDIGGSYNEQFF
CDR3 DNA: TGTGCCTGGGATATAGGGGGCTCCTACAATGAGCAGTTCTTC

V gene: TRBV20-1
clone size: .
J gene: TRBJ2-5
D gene: TRBD2
CDR3 protein: CSARSLAGGLRRETQYF
CDR3 DNA: TGCAGTGCTAGATCTTTAGCGGGGGGGCTGCGGCGAGAGACCCAGTACTTC

V gene: TRBV2
clone size: .
J gene: TRBJ2-7
D gene: .
CDR3 protein: CASRLSLGGYEQYF
CDR3 DNA: TGTGCCAGCAGACTCAGCCTAGGGGGCTACGAGCAGTACTTC

V gene: TRBV7-2
clone size: .
J gene: TRBJ2-7
D gene: .
CDR3 protein: CASSYRDGTYEQYF
CDR3 DNA: TGTGCCAGCAGCTACCGGGACGGCACCTACGAGCAGTACTTC

V gene: TRBV20-1
clone size: few
J gene: TRBJ2-1
D gene: .
CDR3 protein: CSGYSVSYNEQFF
CDR3 DNA: TGCAGTGGCTATAGCGTCTCCTACAATGAGCAGTTCTTC

V gene: TRBV5-1
clone size: few
J gene: TRBJ2-1
D gene: TRBD1
CDR3 protein: CASSLGDRGPDEQFF
CDR3 DNA: TGCGCCAGCAGCTTGGGGGACAGGGGGCCGGATGAGCAGTTCTTC

V gene: TRBV6-6
clone size: .
J gene: TRBJ2-6
D gene: .
CDR3 protein: CASSYVAAQAGANVLTF
CDR3 DNA: TGTGCCAGCAGTTACGTAGCAGCTCAGGCTGGGGCCAACGTCCTGACTTTC

V gene: TRBV10-3
clone size: .
J gene: TRBJ2-1
D gene: .
CDR3 protein: CAISVDRGAGHNEQFF
CDR3 DNA: TGTGCCATCAGTGTGGATCGGGGTGCGGGTCACAATGAGCAGTTCTTC

V gene: TRBV7-8
clone size: .
J gene: TRBJ2-7
D gene: .
CDR3 protein: CASSSEGVKYYEQYF
CDR3 DNA: TGTGCCAGCAGCTCTGAAGGGGTAAAGTACTACGAGCAGTACTTC

V gene: TRBV28
clone size: once
J gene: TRBJ2-5
D gene: TRBD2
CDR3 protein: CASSETSGGEETQYF
CDR3 DNA: TGTGCCAGCAGTGAAACTAGCGGAGGGGAAGAGACCCAGTACTTC

V gene: TRBV13
clone size: .
J gene: TRBJ2-7
D gene: TRBD2
CDR3 protein: CASSVRELGYEQYF
CDR3 DNA: TGTGCCAGCAGCGTGCGGGAGTTAGGCTACGAGCAGTACTTC

V gene: TRBV9
clone size: once
J gene: TRBJ2-7
D gene: .
CDR3 protein: CASSAPGSDEQYF
CDR3 DNA: TGTGCCAGCAGCGCCCCAGGCTCCGACGAGCAGTACTTC

V gene: TRBV30
clone size: .
J gene: TRBJ2-7
D gene: TRBD2
CDR3 protein: CAWSGGAGLYEQYF
CDR3 DNA: TGTGCCTGGAGCGGGGGGGCTGGTCTCTACGAGCAGTACTTC

V gene: TRBV7-2
clone size: .
J gene: TRBJ1-5
D gene: TRBD1
CDR3 protein: CASSSTGGSRPQHF
CDR3 DNA: TGTGCCAGCAGCTCGACAGGGGGCTCAAGGCCCCAGCATTTT

V gene: TRBV29-1
clone size: few
J gene: TRBJ1-2
D gene: .
CDR3 protein: CSVPGPGSSGYGYTF
CDR3 DNA: TGCAGCGTTCCCGGACCGGGCTCATCGGGGTATGGCTACACCTTC

V gene: TRBV20-1
clone size: .
J gene: TRBJ2-5
D gene: TRBD1
CDR3 protein: CSAPTTGGMDEQYF
CDR3 DNA: TGCAGTGCTCCAACGACAGGGGGTATGGATGAGCAGTACTTC

V gene: TRBV12-3/TRBV12-4
clone size: .
J gene: TRBJ1-5
D gene: .
CDR3 protein: CASSLGLNSNQPQHF
CDR3 DNA: TGTGCCAGCAGCCTCGGACTCAATAGCAATCAGCCCCAGCATTTT

V gene: TRBV7-3
clone size: few
J gene: TRBJ2-5
D gene: .
CDR3 protein: CASSLGARETQYF
CDR3 DNA: TGTGCCAGCAGCTTAGGGGCCCGAGAGACCCAGTACTTC

V gene: TRBV6-5
clone size: .
J gene: TRBJ2-6
D gene: .
CDR3 protein: CASSYGAGAGANVLTF
CDR3 DNA: TGTGCCAGCAGTTACGGCGCGGGGGCCGGGGCCAACGTCCTGACTTTC

V gene: TRBV27
clone size: .
J gene: TRBJ2-7
D gene: TRBD2
CDR3 protein: CASSSREAGYEQYF
CDR3 DNA: TGTGCCAGCAGTTCTCGGGAGGCCGGGTACGAGCAGTACTTC

V gene: TRBV6-1
clone size: few
J gene: TRBJ2-5
D gene: TRBD2
CDR3 protein: CASSEDEFGGGSLEETQYF
CDR3 DNA: TGTGCCAGCAGTGAAGATGAGTTCGGAGGCGGGAGCCTAGAAGAGACCCAGTACTTC

V gene: TRBV10-3
clone size: .
J gene: TRBJ2-7
D gene: .
CDR3 protein: CAISEYPMRPSYEQYF
CDR3 DNA: TGTGCCATCAGTGAGTACCCGATGCGACCCTCCTACGAGCAGTACTTC

V gene: TRBV4-2
clone size: .
J gene: TRBJ1-1
D gene: .
CDR3 protein: CASSLTRGNTEAFF
CDR3 DNA: TGTGCCAGCAGCCTCACCCGGGGGAACACTGAAGCTTTCTTT

V gene: TRBV7-6
clone size: .
J gene: TRBJ1-2
D gene: .
CDR3 protein: CANSLYRVGIDGYTF
CDR3 DNA: TGTGCCAACAGCCTCTACAGGGTCGGGATCGATGGCTACACCTTC

V gene: TRBV6-1
clone size: .
J gene: TRBJ2-1
D gene: .
CDR3 protein: CASRDRQGSLTYNEQFF
CDR3 DNA: TGTGCCAGCAGAGACCGTCAGGGCAGCTTAACCTACAATGAGCAGTTCTTC

V gene: TRBV29-1
clone size: .
J gene: TRBJ1-1
D gene: .
CDR3 protein: CSGASGAGTEAFF
CDR3 DNA: TGCAGCGGTGCCTCGGGAGCCGGCACTGAAGCTTTCTTT

V gene: TRBV30
clone size: once
J gene: TRBJ2-1
D gene: TRBD2
CDR3 protein: CAWSSGGRDNEQFF
CDR3 DNA: TGTGCCTGGAGCTCGGGCGGGAGGGACAATGAGCAGTTCTTC

V gene: TRBV12-3/TRBV12-4
clone size: .
J gene: TRBJ2-3
D gene: .
CDR3 protein: CASSLVRTLGTDTQYF
CDR3 DNA: TGTGCCAGCAGTTTAGTTAGGACCCTTGGCACAGATACGCAGTATTTT

V gene: TRBV9
clone size: .
J gene: TRBJ2-7
D gene: TRBD1
CDR3 protein: CASSPLTGVGEQYF
CDR3 DNA: TGTGCCAGCAGCCCGCTTACAGGGGTAGGCGAGCAGTACTTC

V gene: TRBV28
clone size: .
J gene: TRBJ1-2
D gene: TRBD1
CDR3 protein: CASSLWGQPYGYTF
CDR3 DNA: TGTGCCAGCAGTTTATGGGGACAGCCCTATGGCTACACCTTC

V gene: TRBV29-1
clone size: .
J gene: TRBJ2-1
D gene: .
CDR3 protein: CSVDIGRSFYNEQFF
CDR3 DNA: TGCAGCGTTGATATTGGGAGGTCCTTCTACAATGAGCAGTTCTTC

V gene: TRBV25-1
clone size: few
J gene: TRBJ2-5
D gene: .
CDR3 protein: CASSPDRSQETQYF
CDR3 DNA: TGTGCCAGCTCCCCGGACAGATCCCAAGAGACCCAGTACTTC

V gene: TRBV6-1
clone size: few
J gene: TRBJ1-2
D gene: .
CDR3 protein: CASSAGKVGGSYGYTF
CDR3 DNA: TGTGCCAGCAGTGCGGGAAAAGTTGGAGGGAGCTATGGCTACACCTTC

V gene: TRBV29-1
clone size: .
J gene: TRBJ2-5
D gene: .
CDR3 protein: CSVDLGSLRGTQYF
CDR3 DNA: TGCAGCGTTGATCTAGGTAGTTTGCGTGGGACCCAGTACTTC

V gene: TRBV4-3
clone size: few
J gene: TRBJ2-7
D gene: .
CDR3 protein: CASSQIRAGPMEQYF
CDR3 DNA: TGCGCCAGCAGCCAAATCCGCGCGGGGCCAATGGAGCAGTACTTC

V gene: TRBV7-9
clone size: .
J gene: TRBJ1-2
D gene: TRBD1
CDR3 protein: CASSFASDRAIYGYTF
CDR3 DNA: TGTGCCAGCAGCTTCGCCTCGGACAGGGCCATCTATGGCTACACCTTC

V gene: TRBV20-1
clone size: .
J gene: TRBJ2-7
D gene: .
CDR3 protein: CSSGMTPGYEQYF
CDR3 DNA: TGCAGCTCGGGGATGACCCCAGGCTACGAGCAGTACTTC